The 23 T cell receptor beta chains in this list originate from one sample, sequenced in a study of vaccination effects on CD4 cells after COVID-19. Antigen-specific CD4+ T cell clonotypes were called by their expansion after viral peptide-pool culture in ViraFEST. Scientists isolated CD4+ T cells after a roughly nine-day culture period ended. Nobody among the vaccine recipients had prior SARS-CoV-2 infection (nucleocapsid antibodies were negative). Method: immunoSEQ multiplex PCR; TCRdb's copy keeps in-frame clones and lacks some. The sample lists around 66,000 clones; roughly 76% were seen once. Their cognate antigens are unknown. The sequenced sample was CD4+ T cells from PBMCs cultured with HCoV-OC43 spike peptides, obtained before COVID-19 vaccination. The subset was: HCoV-OC43 spike overlapping peptide pool stimulation. The receptors here all came from a human donor who received a COVID-19 vaccine.

The J gene is TRBJ1-2, the V gene TRBV7-2, with 11 bases that match TRBD1. Germline CDR1 reads SGHTA; CDR2 reads FQGNSA. J gave up 8 bases and V 4 bases, and 3 bases lay outside the gene matches. The CDR3 has 13 residues. The chain's CDR3 is CASSSWDRGGYTF. The CDR3 DNA reads TGTGCCAGCAGCTCATGGGACAGGGGGGGCTACACCTTC.

This chain joins TRBV6-2 or TRBV6-3 and TRBJ2-3, with D possibly called TRBD1 or TRBD2 (5 bases each). Germline-derived CDR1 and CDR2 are MNHEY and SVGEGT. The CDR3 is 13 residues long. V lost 0 bases to trimming and J lost 4 bases, with 5 bases between them. The CDR3 sequence is CASSYSGADTQYF. The CDR3 DNA reads TGTGCCAGCAGTTACTCGGGGGCAGATACGCAGTATTTT.

The chain combines TRBV6-4 with TRBJ1-5; TRBD1 matches at 7 bases. Germline V gives CDR1 MRHNA, CDR2 SNTAGT. With V trimmed by 8 bases and J by 3 bases, 10 bases remained unmatched. The CDR3 totals 15 residues. CDR3 sequence reads: CASGAGTAINQPQHF. The CDR3 DNA reads as TGTGCCAGCGGAGCCGGGACAGCGATCAATCAGCCCCAGCATTTT.

This CDR3 reads CASSPLRGEETQYF. In DNA form, the CDR3 reads TGTGCCAGCTCACCATTGCGGGGGGAAGAGACCCAGTACTTC. V gene TRBV18 combines with J gene TRBJ2-5, with TRBD2 identical over 8 bases. Trimming cost V 2 bases and J 3 bases; bases outside gene matches: 2. CDR3 size: 14 residues. In germline, CDR1 is KGHSH, CDR2 LQKENI.

The chain combines TRBV7-9 with TRBJ2-7, with D perhaps being TRBD1 or TRBD2 (6 bases each). Germline V CDR1 and CDR2: SEHNR, FQNEAQ (reference sequence). Trimming left V 5 bases short and J 1 base short, with 12 bases between. The CDR3 totals 14 residues. The chain's CDR3 is CASSRERGSYEQYV. The CDR3 DNA reads TGTGCCAGCAGCCGGGAGAGGGGGTCCTACGAGCAGTACGTC.

Here the CDR3 reads CASSGGTGRQLNYGYTF. CDR3 bases: TGTGCCAGCAGCGGGGGGACAGGGAGACAACTCAACTATGGCTACACCTTC. The chain joins TRBV28 to TRBJ1-2; 9 positions match TRBD1. The CDR3 sequence is 17 residues long. The V gene's germline CDR1 is MDHEN and CDR2 SYDVKM. Trimming at V came to 6 bases and at J to 2 bases, leaving 13 bases not matched to a gene.

The V gene is TRBV2, the J gene TRBJ1-2, with 8 bases lining up with TRBD1. Trimming at V came to 4 bases and at J to 4 bases, leaving 2 bases not matched to a gene. The CDR3 runs 13 residues. Germline V gene data show CDR1 as SNHLY and CDR2 as FYNNEI. CDR3 nucleotide sequence: TGTGCCAGCAGTGTCGACAGGGGCTATGGCTACACCTTC. This sequence encodes CASSVDRGYGYTF.

The V call is TRBV27, the J call TRBJ2-6, with D hard to call. V was pared by 5 bases and J by 2 bases, with 10 bases between. This CDR3 region has 15 residues. Per germline, CDR1 MNHEY and CDR2 SMNVEV (reference sequence). CDR3 bases: TGTGCCAGCAGTCAAGCAGGAGCTGGGGCCAACGTCCTGACTTTC. It codes for CASSQAGAGANVLTF. Supplemented by reference TRBV27 and TRBJ2-6, the full variable domain reads EAQVTQNPRYLITVTGKKLTVTCSQNMNHEYMSWYRQDPGLGLRQIYYSMNVEVTDKGDVPEGYKVSRKEKRNFPLILESPSPNQTSLYFCASSQAGAGANVLTFGAGSRLTVL.

Here the CDR3 DNA reads TGCGCCAGCAGCCAGGGGTGGTCCGACACCGGGGAGCTGTTTTTT. This gives the protein CASSQGWSDTGELFF. The chain is built from TRBV4-1 and TRBJ2-2; D remains ambiguous. Germline V gives CDR1 MGHRA, CDR2 YSYEKL. This CDR3 spans 15 amino acids. Trimming cost V 3 bases and J 3 bases, with 11 bases left between them.

In this sample, this clone turned up a few times. The genes are TRBV7-3 and TRBJ2-1, with 7 positions matching TRBD2. After removal of 1 base from V and 0 bases from J, the junction contained 0 bases not matched to a gene. CDR1 SGHTA and CDR2 FQGTGA come from the germline V gene. The CDR3 totals 15 residues. CDR3 DNA sequence: TGTGCCAGCAGCTTAAGGGGGGGCTCCTACAATGAGCAGTTCTTC. Amino acids: CASSLRGGSYNEQFF.

V is TRBV9 and J is TRBJ2-1; 9 bases line up with TRBD2. V shed 4 bases and J 0 bases; nucleotides not matched to a gene: 8. Germline V gene data show CDR1 as SGDLS and CDR2 as YYNGEE. This CDR3 spans 17 amino acids. The CDR3 DNA follows: TGTGCCAGCAGCCCACGAATAGCGGGGGTCTCCTACAATGAGCAGTTCTTC. Residues: CASSPRIAGVSYNEQFF. Combining the CDR3 with reference TRBV9 and TRBJ2-1 gives the whole variable domain DSGVTQTPKHLITATGQRVTLRCSPRSGDLSVYWYQQSLDQGLQFLIQYYNGEERAKGNILERFSAQQFPDLHSELNLSSLELGDSALYFCASSPRIAGVSYNEQFFGPGTRLTVL.

This chain links TRBV12-3 or TRBV12-4 with TRBJ2-2; D unclear. V dropped 7 bases and J dropped 1 base, with 7 bases sitting between them. The length of the CDR3 is 13 residues. For the CDR3, the DNA is TGTGCCAGCAAAACAGTGAACACCGGGGAGCTGTTTTTT. The encoded protein is CASKTVNTGELFF.

The chain has TRBV7-8 and TRBJ2-7, with D possibly being TRBD1 (6 bases). Germline-derived CDR1 and CDR2 are SGHVS and FQNEAQ. The CDR3 extends over 19 amino acids. V was cut by 0 bases and J by 3 bases, with 24 bases left in between. CDR3 sequence reads: CASSLAARGITPRGYEQYV. CDR3 bases: TGTGCCAGCAGCTTAGCGGCCAGGGGTATCACCCCTCGCGGCTACGAGCAGTACGTC.

The sample holds a few counts of this clone. The V gene is TRBV7-3, the J gene TRBJ2-6, with a weak D call TRBD2 (7 bases). Trimming stripped 5 bases from V and 1 base from J, with 9 bases between. CDR1 and CDR2 from the germline V gene are SGHTA and FQGTGA. This CDR3 comprises 15 residues. The CDR3 region is CASSRGASGANVLTF. As DNA, the CDR3 is TGTGCCAGCAGCCGGGGGGCATCTGGGGCCAACGTCCTGACTTTC.

A few counts support this clone. The chain is built from TRBV5-1 and TRBJ1-6, with D hard to call. CDR1 is SGHRS, CDR2 YFSETQ, per germline. This CDR3 region has 16 residues. V dropped 0 bases and J dropped 0 bases, with 7 bases sitting between them. The CDR3 spells CASSLGIASYNSPLHF. The CDR3 DNA reads TGCGCCAGCAGCTTGGGGATAGCCTCCTATAATTCACCCCTCCACTTT. The variable domain in full, completed from reference TRBV5-1 and TRBJ1-6, reads KAGVTQTPRYLIKTRGQQVTLSCSPISGHRSVSWYQQTPGQGLQFLFEYFSETQRNKGNFPGRFSGRQFSNSRSEMNVSTLELGDSALYLCASSLGIASYNSPLHFGNGTRLTVT.

V gene TRBV25-1 combines with J gene TRBJ1-6; D unresolved. Germline V lookup: CDR1 MGHDK, CDR2 SYGVNS. This CDR3 region has 15 residues. V lost 4 bases and J lost 8, with 15 bases in between. The CDR3 nucleotides are TGTGCCAGCAGTGGCTCCCCCATCCACTATTCACCCCTCCACTTT. Its protein product is CASSGSPIHYSPLHF.

This chain joins TRBV6-2 or TRBV6-3 and TRBJ2-7; 7 bases are shared with TRBD1. Unmatched junction bases numbered 4, after V lost 5 bases and J lost 3 bases. Germline lookup yields CDR1 MNHEY and CDR2 SVGEGT. The CDR3 is made up of 13 amino acids. The CDR3 region has the DNA TGTGCCAGCAGTCGGGACAGATTCTACGAGCAGTACGTC. Translation gives CASSRDRFYEQYV.

The chain is built from TRBV2 and TRBJ2-7, with 8 bases aligning to TRBD1. The CDR3 is 14 amino acids. Germline CDR1 and CDR2: SNHLY and FYNNEI. Trimming removed 6 bases from V and 5 bases from J; junction bases left unmatched: 9. CDR3 DNA sequence: TGTGCCAGCAGCCCCAGGGGGCGCGGGAACGAGCAGTACGTC. It translates to CASSPRGRGNEQYV.

The chain uses TRBV7-2 and TRBJ2-7; D is possibly TRBD1 (5 bases). The germline V and J ends were trimmed by 5 bases and 4 bases, with 18 bases remaining between them. The CDR3 totals 15 residues. Germline CDR1 SGHTA, CDR2 FQGNSA. The CDR3 DNA reads as TGTGCCAGCAGCACCTCAAGGGGCGCAATGTACGAGCAGTACGTC. Translation: CASSTSRGAMYEQYV.

The rearrangement uses TRBV6-5 and TRBJ1-1; D not resolved. The V and J ends lost 7 bases and 0 bases respectively, with 15 bases between them. The CDR3 totals 15 residues. CDR1 and CDR2 (germline): MNHEY, SVGAGI. The CDR3 sequence: CASTDPVGMNTEAFF. Written as DNA, the CDR3 is TGTGCCAGCACCGATCCCGTTGGGATGAACACTGAAGCTTTCTTT.

The chain uses TRBV29-1 and TRBJ2-5; 8 nucleotides align to TRBD1. Losses at the gene ends were 8 bases for V and 0 bases for J; bases not matched to a gene: 8. Germline V gene sequence: CDR1 SQVTM, CDR2 ANQGSEA. This CDR3 is 14 amino acids long. For the CDR3, the DNA is TGCAGCCTGCTACAGACAGGGGACCAAGAGACCCAGTACTTC. Its protein product is CSLLQTGDQETQYF.

The chain employs TRBV7-2 and TRBJ1-2, with a weak D call TRBD1 (6 bases). CDR1 and CDR2 from the germline V gene are SGHTA and FQGNSA. The CDR3 is 13 residues long. The V end lost 3 bases, the J end lost 4 bases, and 9 bases lay between the germline ends. CDR3 bases: TGTGCCAGCAGCTTGGACAGCGCCTATGGCTACACCTTC. As protein: CASSLDSAYGYTF. Complete variable domain (other parts from reference TRBV7-2 and TRBJ1-2): GAGVSQSPSNKVTEKGKDVELRCDPISGHTALYWYRQSLGQGLEFLIYFQGNSAPDKSGLPSDRFSAERTGGSVSTLTIQRTQQEDSAVYLCASSLDSAYGYTFGSGTRLTVV.

V and J are TRBV5-4 and TRBJ2-7; D is uncertain. V lost 0 bases to trimming and J lost 0 bases, with 10 bases between them. The CDR3 contains 15 residues. The V gene's germline CDR1 is SGHNT and CDR2 YYREEE (reference sequence). In DNA form, the CDR3 reads TGTGCCAGCAGCTTGGGCGGACCAAGCTCCTACGAGCAGTACGTC. Residues: CASSLGGPSSYEQYV.